The rows below give T cell receptor beta chains drawn from one sample of a study of technical replicates of blood from a handful of donors. Data came from immunoSEQ multiplex PCR; TCRdb stores just in-frame clones and leaves some out. The sample includes approximately 78,000 clones, roughly 95% of them seen just once. Material for sequencing was T cells isolated from PBMCs. The receptors derive from a human donor in good health. Each CDR3 is given with its conserved first and last residue. The D gene is left open where the match is weak. Not all rows give a size; the values are once, few, many and, for expanded clones, a class.

TRBV7-8,.,once,TRBJ1-1,TGTGCCAGCAGCTTATTGGGGGGGTATAGCACTGAAGCTTTCTTT,CASSLLGGYSTEAFF
TRBV6-5,TRBD1,.,TRBJ1-2,TGTGCCGTACAGGGGAACTATGGCTACACCTTC,CAVQGNYGYTF
TRBV28,.,.,TRBJ2-1,TGTGCCAGCAGCTTTGAGGGTAAAGGGCTCGATGAGCAGTTCTTC,CASSFEGKGLDEQFF
TRBV2,TRBD1,once,TRBJ2-7,TGTGCCAGCAGTGGACAGGGGGCCTACGAGCAGTACTTC,CASSGQGAYEQYF
TRBV5-1,.,once,TRBJ2-7,TGCGCCAGCAGCTTGGCCGGGGAAGGGGGCGAGCAGTACTTC,CASSLAGEGGEQYF
TRBV5-1,TRBD2,.,TRBJ2-3,TGCGCCAGCAGCCTCGGGACTAGCGGGGATATTAGCACAGATACGCAGTATTTT,CASSLGTSGDISTDTQYF
TRBV6-1,.,.,TRBJ2-5,TGTGCCAGCAGCCAGGGACTGTCTCTCCAAGAGACCCAGTACTTC,CASSQGLSLQETQYF
TRBV6-1,TRBD1,once,TRBJ1-5,TGTGCCAGCAGTGAAGGCAGGGGGTCGGAGCCCCAGCATTTT,CASSEGRGSEPQHF
TRBV6-1,.,.,TRBJ2-7,TGTGCCAGCAGTGAAGATGGCCAGGGTAGGGACGAGCAGTACTTC,CASSEDGQGRDEQYF
TRBV28,.,.,TRBJ1-1,TGTGCCAGCAGTTTACTCGTCAGGGTCAGCACTGAAGCTTTCTTT,CASSLLVRVSTEAFF
TRBV4-1,TRBD1,.,TRBJ1-5,TGCGCCAGCAGCCAGGGTACAGGGGCCCGCTCGCCCCAGCATTTT,CASSQGTGARSPQHF
TRBV27,.,.,TRBJ1-2,TGTGCCAGTTTATCGGGGGACTATGGCTACACCTTC,CASLSGDYGYTF
TRBV12-5,.,few,TRBJ1-2,TGTGCTAGTGGTTCCAGGGCCTTTAACTATGGCTACACCTTC,CASGSRAFNYGYTF
TRBV7-2,.,once,TRBJ1-4,TGTGCCAGCAGCTTTAATCAGTCAAGGCGGGATTGCGGACTGTTTTTT,CASSFNQSRRDCGLFF
TRBV5-4,.,.,TRBJ2-4,TGTGCCAGCAGCGGAGAAAACATTCAGTACTTC,CASSGENIQYF
TRBV7-2,.,.,TRBJ2-7,TGTGCCAGCAGCTTTAGGGCGGGAACTAACTACGAGCAGTACTTC,CASSFRAGTNYEQYF
TRBV6-1,.,.,TRBJ1-1,TGTGCCAGTCAGGGGCAGCGTGAAGCTTTCTTT,CASQGQREAFF
TRBV6-1,TRBD1,.,TRBJ2-3,TGTGCCAGCAGTGTCCGGGACAGGGGGGCAGATACGCAGTATTTT,CASSVRDRGADTQYF
TRBV6-1,.,.,TRBJ2-7,TGTGCCAGCAGTGGGCTGTCCTACGAGCAGTACTTC,CASSGLSYEQYF
TRBV11-2,.,.,TRBJ2-1,TGTGCCAGCAGTAAACTTTCCAGGGGGGTTCCCTCCAATGAGCAGTTCTTC,CASSKLSRGVPSNEQFF
TRBV25-1,TRBD1,once,TRBJ2-3,TGTGCCAGCAGTGTTTGGAGACAGGGCATAGATACGCAGTATTTT,CASSVWRQGIDTQYF
TRBV6-4,TRBD1,.,TRBJ1-6,TGTGCCAGCAGTGATCACATTAAATTTCGACAGGGAAGAACACCCCTCCACTTT,CASSDHIKFRQGRTPLHF
TRBV27,.,.,TRBJ1-2,TGTGCCAGCAGTTTAAGACAGACCTATGGCTACACCTTC,CASSLRQTYGYTF
TRBV5-8,TRBD1,.,TRBJ1-5,TGTGCCAGCAGCCGGACGGGACAGGGGATCCGTCAGCCCCAGCATTTT,CASSRTGQGIRQPQHF
TRBV13,TRBD2,.,TRBJ2-1,TGTGCCAGCAGCTTGAACCTAGCGGGGGGGGCCTACAATGAGCAGTTCTTC,CASSLNLAGGAYNEQFF
TRBV5-1,.,.,TRBJ1-1,TGCGCCAGCAGCTTGGACGGGGATGGAAACACTGAAGCTTTCTTT,CASSLDGDGNTEAFF
TRBV11-1,TRBD1,.,TRBJ2-2,TGTGCCAGCAGGCGAGGGACAGGGGACTACACCGGGGAGCTGTTTTTT,CASRRGTGDYTGELFF
TRBV21-1,.,.,TRBJ1-1,TGTGCCAGCAGCATCCGGGACAGGGAGGAGCGGACTGAAGCTTTCTTT,CASSIRDREERTEAFF
TRBV30,.,.,TRBJ1-1,TGTGCCTGGAGTGTACTAGGGTTTACTTCTGAAGCTTTCTTT,CAWSVLGFTSEAFF
TRBV7-9,TRBD1,.,TRBJ1-4,TGTGCCAGCAGTTTCGGGACAGGACTAGAAAAACTGTTTTTT,CASSFGTGLEKLFF
TRBV6-5,.,.,TRBJ2-5,TGTGCCAGCAGTTACTCGGGGGGCCAAGAGACCCAGTACTTC,CASSYSGGQETQYF
TRBV12-5,TRBD1,.,TRBJ2-7,TGTGCTAGTGGTTTGGACTCGCGGGACAGGCAAACCTACGAGCAGTACTTC,CASGLDSRDRQTYEQYF
TRBV6-1,.,.,TRBJ1-2,TGTGCCAGCAGGGAGGGTATCCTCGGCTGGGGCTACACCTTC,CASREGILGWGYTF
TRBV7-9,.,.,TRBJ1-1,TGTGCCAGCAGCTTAGGACAGGTCACTGAAGCTTTCTTT,CASSLGQVTEAFF
TRBV9,.,.,TRBJ2-7,TGTGCCAGCAGCGTAGCTGGGGCGATGGGCCAACCCTACGAGCAGTACTTC,CASSVAGAMGQPYEQYF
TRBV9,TRBD2,.,TRBJ2-3,TGTGCCAGCAGCGTAGCGGGGGGACTGGGTGGCGATACGCAGTATTTT,CASSVAGGLGGDTQYF
TRBV29-1,.,.,TRBJ2-7,TGCAGCGTGGCCCAGGGGCGGAAGGCCTACGAGCAGTACTTC,CSVAQGRKAYEQYF
TRBV10-3,.,.,TRBJ1-1,TGTGCCATCAGTGAAGGGGGGGGCTCGGTAGGAACTGAAGCTTTCTTT,CAISEGGGSVGTEAFF
TRBV25-1,.,.,TRBJ1-2,TGTGCCAGCAGTGACAGGGTCGGAGATGGCTACACCTTC,CASSDRVGDGYTF
TRBV7-3,TRBD2,.,TRBJ2-1,TGTGCCAGCAGCCCTCGACTAGCGGGGGGTTACAATGAGCAGTTCTTC,CASSPRLAGGYNEQFF
TRBV30,.,.,TRBJ2-7,TGTGCCTGGAGTGTACTGTCGGGGTTGTTGTCCTACGAGCAGTACTTC,CAWSVLSGLLSYEQYF
TRBV5-1,TRBD1,.,TRBJ1-1,TGCGCCAGCAGCGGACAGGGGATGAACACTGAAGCTTTCTTT,CASSGQGMNTEAFF
TRBV28,.,.,TRBJ2-1,TGTGCCAGCAGTTTCTTTGCCCAGACGGGGATCTACAATGAGCAGTTCTTC,CASSFFAQTGIYNEQFF
TRBV2,.,.,TRBJ1-1,TGTGCCAGCAGTGTCACAGGGACCGGTATCTTT,CASSVTGTGIF
TRBV5-1,TRBD1,.,TRBJ2-7,TGCGCCAGCAGCTTAGGACAGGGGAACTACGAGCAGTACTTC,CASSLGQGNYEQYF
TRBV28,.,.,TRBJ1-4,TGTGCCAGCAGCCCCCGGGGGAGGCCTCGGGAAAAACTGTTTTTT,CASSPRGRPREKLFF
TRBV4-1,TRBD1,.,TRBJ1-4,TGCGCCAGCAGCCACCCAGGGGGAACTAATGAAAAACTGTTTTTT,CASSHPGGTNEKLFF
TRBV25-1,.,.,TRBJ2-3,TGTGCCAGCAGTGGTGGCGTCGGGTTCACAGATACGCAGTATTTT,CASSGGVGFTDTQYF
TRBV10-1,.,.,TRBJ1-5,TGCGCCAGCAGTGCCGGCAATCAGCCCCAGCATTTT,CASSAGNQPQHF
TRBV15,.,.,TRBJ1-1,TGTGCCACCAGCAGAGTCCGGGAGAACACTGAAGCTTTCTTT,CATSRVRENTEAFF
TRBV9,.,.,TRBJ1-2,TGTGCCAGCAGCGGAGGAGAAAGAGATTATGGCTACACCTTC,CASSGGERDYGYTF
TRBV7-2,TRBD1,once,TRBJ2-5,TGTGCCAGCAGCTCTAACAGGGGGAAAGAGACCCAGTACTTC,CASSSNRGKETQYF
TRBV4-1,TRBD1,.,TRBJ2-7,TGCGCCAGCAGCCCAAACCGGGACAGGTACTCCTACGAGCAGTACTTC,CASSPNRDRYSYEQYF